The 23 T cell receptor beta chains listed next were all sequenced from one sample in a study of T cell clonality in common variable immunodeficiency. These receptors' antigens are unknown. Generated by immunoSEQ multiplex PCR, the TCRdb table keeps only in-frame clones and is missing some. Sampling found 35,000 or so clones, none seen once. Study-wide results and limits: Reportedly, TCR beta sequences from common variable immunodeficiency showed fewer deletions and N-nucleotide insertions.

Sequenced sample: peripheral blood mononuclear cells. Source of these receptors: a human donor with common variable immunodeficiency.

Only a few counts were recorded for this clone. Read sequence stops 3 residues before the CDR3 end, and the germline J gene provides the missing end. This chain links TRBV19 with TRBJ1-2, with TRBD1 as a possible D gene (6 bases). The CDR3 totals 15 residues. CDR1 and CDR2 from the germline V gene are LNHDA and SQIVND (reference sequence). V gave up 1 base and J gave up 3 bases, with 12 bases separating them. The CDR3 bases that were read are TGTGCCAGTAGTATAGCAGGGGCACTCGACTATGGC. It translates to CASSIAGALDYG. The complete CDR3 sequence is CASSIAGALDYGYTF.

This clone was found many times. CDR3 bases read: TGCAGTGCTAGAAAGATTCGGGCAGGGGCACTCTACGAG. Translating it yields CSARKIRAGALYE. The complete CDR3 protein is CSARKIRAGALYEQYF. The chain uses TRBV20-1 and TRBJ2-7; D perhaps matches TRBD1 (6 bases). The read falls 3 residues short of the CDR3 end, and the missing part is taken from the germline J gene. V lost 2 bases, J lost 3 bases, and 20 bases lay in between. Germline V gene lookup returns CDR1 DFQATT and CDR2 SNEGSKA (reference sequence). The CDR3 runs 16 residues.

This clone occurred many times. The missing CDR3 end, 3 residues past where the read stops, is filled in from the germline J gene. The chain is built from TRBV5-5 and TRBJ1-6; D is possibly TRBD1 (6 bases). CDR3 length: 15 amino acids. Trimming took off 0 bases at V and 8 bases at J, with 12 bases between the two ends. Germline CDR1 SGHKS, CDR2 YYEKEE (reference sequence). The CDR3 sequence is CASSLEPDSYSPLHF. Incomplete CDR3 DNA: TGTGCCAGCAGCTTGGAACCGGACAGCTATTCACCC.

This clone was seen only a few times. With the read ending 3 residues before the CDR3 end, the germline J gene is used to fill in that end. The V call is TRBV7-9, the J call TRBJ2-1, with TRBD1 identical over 11 bases. The CDR3 is made up of 14 amino acids. CDR1 is SEHNR and CDR2 is FQNEAQ in the germline V gene (reference sequence). V shed 3 bases and J 5 bases; nucleotides not matched to a gene: 0. The sequenced CDR3 bases are TGTGCCAGCAGCTTGGGACAGGGGGACAATGAG. Amino acid sequence: CASSLGQGDNE. The full CDR3 protein is CASSLGQGDNEQFF.

The table lists this clone with a few counts. The sequenced fragment ends 3 residues before the CDR3 boundary, so the rest is inferred from the germline J gene. V usage is TRBV23-1 and J usage is TRBJ1-5; D perhaps matches TRBD1 (5 bases). TRBV23-1 is known as an ORF, though its function is uncertain. V was clipped by 10 bases and J by 4 bases, with 17 bases between them. The CDR3 runs to 14 residues. The sequenced part of the CDR3 DNA is TGCGCCAATACTATGAGGGGACTAAATCAGCCC. This translates into CANTMRGLNQP. The CDR3, in full, reads CANTMRGLNQPQHF.

Many counts were recorded for this clone. The CDR3 extends 3 residues past the end of the read, so its final part is completed from the germline J gene. The chain is built from TRBV29-1 and TRBJ1-2; D is unresolved. V was shortened by 4 bases and J by 7 bases, with 10 bases between the two germline ends. The CDR3 is made up of 11 amino acids. Germline V gene lookup returns CDR1 SQVTM and CDR2 ANQGSEA. The sequenced CDR3 bases are TGCAGCGTTGGGCAGGCCGCTGGC. It translates to CSVGQAAG. The whole CDR3 reads CSVGQAAGYTF.

With respect to this clone: The read ends 3 residues shy of where the CDR3 ends; the end is completed using the germline J gene. V and J are TRBV7-8 and TRBJ2-7; D is possibly TRBD1 (5 bases). Deletions cut 2 bases from V and 5 bases from J, with 10 bases between. The germline gives CDR1 SGHVS, CDR2 FQNEAQ. The CDR3 has 13 amino acids. The CDR3 DNA, read in part, is TGTGCCAGCAGCTTACAGGGTACCCACGAG. The encoded protein is CASSLQGTHE. The entire CDR3 sequence reads CASSLQGTHEQYF.

This clone was recorded at least ten times. The read terminates 3 residues before the CDR3 end, so the remaining end is supplied by the germline J gene. This chain connects TRBV29-1 to TRBJ2-5; D unclear. Germline assignment: CDR1 SQVTM and CDR2 ANQGSEA. V was clipped by 1 base and J by 2 bases, with 5 bases between them. The CDR3 covers 12 residues. CDR3 amino acids: CSVEALQETQYF. The sequenced CDR3 bases are TGCAGCGTTGAAGCCCTACAAGAGACC.

About this clone itself: The missing CDR3 end, 3 residues past where the read stops, is filled in from the germline J gene. This chain uses TRBV19 with TRBJ1-5, with 8 bases lining up with TRBD1. With V trimmed by 6 bases and J by 4 bases, 11 bases remained unmatched. The germline V gene has CDR1 LNHDA and CDR2 SQIVND (reference sequence). CDR3 length: 16 amino acids. The sequenced CDR3 bases are TGTGCCAGTAGACGGACAGGGAAGGAATGGAATCAGCCC. Its translation is CASRRTGKEWNQP. The entire CDR3 reads CASRRTGKEWNQPQHF.

This clone was found a few times. Sequencing ends 3 residues short of the CDR3 end; the germline J gene provides the rest. The chain joins TRBV30 to TRBJ2-1, with TRBD2 matching 11 bases. Germline V CDR1 and CDR2: GTSNPN, SVGIG (reference sequence). The length of the CDR3 is 16 residues. The V segment lost 0 bases and the J segment 8 bases; nucleotides outside the gene matches: 9. The sequenced CDR3 bases are TGTGCCTGGAGTGTAATAGCGGGGGGGCCCTTCGATGAG. Translating gives CAWSVIAGGPFDE. The CDR3 in its entirety is CAWSVIAGGPFDEQFF.

This clone was seen at least ten times. The sequence runs out 3 residues before the end of the CDR3; the remainder is reconstructed from the germline J gene. The V and J genes are TRBV5-1 and TRBJ2-7; D might be TRBD1 (5 bases). CDR1 and CDR2 from the germline V gene are SGHRS and YFSETQ. Trimming stripped 0 bases from V and 0 bases from J, with 16 bases between. The CDR3 is 17 amino acids. CDR3 in amino acids: CASSLALVRTSSYEQYF. Partial CDR3 DNA: TGCGCCAGCAGCTTGGCCTTGGTGAGGACAAGCTCCTACGAG.

As to this clone: The CDR3 end is not reached by the read, which stops 3 residues before it; the germline J gene fills it in. The chain is built from TRBV7-2 and TRBJ2-2; TRBD2 is a possible D gene (6 bases). Trimming stripped 6 bases from V and 3 bases from J, with 11 bases between. The CDR3 contains 14 residues. The V gene's germline CDR1 is SGHTA and CDR2 FQGNSA. The sequenced part of the CDR3 DNA is TGTGCCAGCAGACCTGGGGGGTACACCGGGGAG. Its protein product is CASRPGGYTGE. The complete CDR3 protein is CASRPGGYTGELFF.

This clone was recorded a few times. The read ends 3 residues shy of where the CDR3 ends; the end is completed using the germline J gene. The V call is TRBV7-8, the J call TRBJ2-5, with a possible D match to TRBD2 (6 bases). The germline V gene encodes CDR1 SGHVS and CDR2 FQNEAQ. V was trimmed by 4 bases and J by 5 bases, leaving 23 bases between them. This CDR3 comprises 17 residues. The CDR3 protein is CASSYRLAAGLRETQYF. Partial CDR3 DNA: TGTGCCAGCAGCTACCGACTTGCGGCGGGGCTAAGGGAGACC.

With respect to this clone: The read ends 3 residues shy of where the CDR3 ends; the end is completed using the germline J gene. The rearrangement uses TRBV5-1 and TRBJ1-2; tentatively, D is TRBD1 (5 bases). The CDR3 has 14 residues. Germline V gives CDR1 SGHRS, CDR2 YFSETQ. V was shortened by 0 bases and J by 2 bases, with 8 bases between the two germline ends. CDR3 loop: CASSLDGGNYGYTF. Partial CDR3 DNA: TGCGCCAGCAGCTTGGATGGGGGGAACTATGGC.

As to this clone: The read finishes 3 residues shy of the CDR3 end, and the germline J gene is used to complete it. The chain uses TRBV19 and TRBJ2-2; D unclear. V lost 3 bases and J lost 1, with 9 bases in between. The CDR3 loop spans 15 amino acids. Germline V gives CDR1 LNHDA, CDR2 SQIVND (reference sequence). The CDR3 reads CASSMAPGNTGELFF. The DNA read from the CDR3 is TGTGCCAGTAGTATGGCCCCAGGGAACACCGGGGAG.

This clone came up many times. The read falls 3 residues short of the CDR3 end, and the missing part is taken from the germline J gene. J is TRBJ2-3 and V is TRBV18; no clear D. Trimming took off 6 bases at V and 4 bases at J, with 8 bases between the two ends. Germline V lookup: CDR1 KGHSH, CDR2 LQKENI. This CDR3 is 12 amino acids long. The chain's CDR3 is CASSEGPDTQYF. The covered CDR3 bases are TGTGCCAGCTCTGAAGGCCCAGATACG.

This clone was recorded at least ten times. The CDR3 is cut off 3 residues early in the read; its end comes from the germline J gene. The rearrangement links TRBV6-4 to TRBJ2-3, with 11 nucleotides matching TRBD1. Losses at the gene ends were 5 bases for V and 1 base for J; bases not matched to a gene: 2. The CDR3 contains 15 residues. Germline V gene data show CDR1 as MRHNA and CDR2 as SNTAGT. CDR3 sequence: CASSPGQGGTDTQYF. CDR3 DNA, as far as it was read: TGTGCCAGCAGTCCGGGACAGGGGGGCACAGATACG.

Note on this clone: Coverage ceases 3 residues before the CDR3 finishes, and the germline J gene fills in the end. The chain employs TRBV19 and TRBJ2-7, with 12 bases aligning to TRBD1. Germline-derived CDR1 and CDR2 are LNHDA and SQIVND (reference sequence). V trimming: 5 bases; J trimming: 5 bases; junction bases outside the gene matches: 7. CDR3 length: 15 amino acids. CDR3: CASSGAGTGGDEQYF. CDR3 DNA, as far as it was read: TGTGCCAGTAGTGGCGCCGGGACAGGGGGCGACGAG.

The table lists this clone with a few counts. The read falls 3 residues short of the CDR3 end, and the missing part is taken from the germline J gene. The chain joins TRBV18 to TRBJ1-4; 7 nucleotides line up with TRBD1. The CDR3 has 17 amino acids. Germline loops: CDR1 KGHSH, CDR2 LQKENI. V dropped 2 bases and J dropped 8; count of bases not matched to a gene: 14. CDR3 region: CASSPGQGESAKEKLFF. CDR3 DNA, as far as it was read: TGTGCCAGCTCACCAGGTCAGGGGGAGAGCGCGAAGGAAAAA.

As concerns this clone: The observed sequence ends 3 residues before the CDR3 terminus, with the missing tail filled in from the germline J gene. The chain carries TRBV18 and TRBJ2-7; 8 nucleotides match TRBD1. Germline V gene lookup returns CDR1 KGHSH and CDR2 LQKENI. After removal of 3 bases from V and 5 bases from J, the junction contained 6 bases not matched to a gene. The CDR3 covers 14 residues. The CDR3 bases that were read are TGTGCCAGCTCACCCGGGACAGGAACCGACGAG. The encoded protein is CASSPGTGTDE. The complete CDR3 reads CASSPGTGTDEQYF.

By sample share, this clone is medium-sized (0.01 to 0.1%). The sequenced fragment ends 3 residues before the CDR3 boundary, so the rest is inferred from the germline J gene. The V and J genes are TRBV29-1 and TRBJ2-1, with D possibly being TRBD1 (5 bases). Looked up from germline, CDR1 is SQVTM and CDR2 is ANQGSEA. The CDR3 consists of 15 residues. V lost 6 bases and J lost 4, with 19 bases in between. The DNA read from the CDR3 is TGCAGCGTCGTGGGTCAGGGAAACCCTTACAATGAG. Its protein product is CSVVGQGNPYNE. The CDR3 as a whole reads CSVVGQGNPYNEQFF.

This clone appeared many times. The observed sequence ends 3 residues before the CDR3 terminus, with the missing tail filled in from the germline J gene. The V call is TRBV20-1, the J call TRBJ1-5, with D hard to call. In germline, CDR1 is DFQATT, CDR2 SNEGSKA (reference sequence). V lost 0 bases, J lost 0 bases, and 9 bases lay in between. CDR3 size: 15 residues. The covered CDR3 bases are TGCAGTGCTAGAGAGGCAGGAAATAGCAATCAGCCC. This sequence encodes CSAREAGNSNQP. The full CDR3 protein is CSAREAGNSNQPQHF.

The sample holds many counts of this clone. The CDR3 extends 3 residues past the end of the read, so its final part is completed from the germline J gene. This chain joins TRBV20-1 and TRBJ2-7; TRBD2 matches at 7 bases. Unmatched junction bases numbered 0, after V lost 5 bases and J lost 2 bases. Per the germline V gene, CDR1 is DFQATT and CDR2 is SNEGSKA (reference sequence). The CDR3 extends over 11 amino acids. The part of the CDR3 DNA that was read is TGCAGTGCTGGGACTACCTACGAG. Translated: CSAGTTYE. The full CDR3 sequence reads CSAGTTYEQYF.